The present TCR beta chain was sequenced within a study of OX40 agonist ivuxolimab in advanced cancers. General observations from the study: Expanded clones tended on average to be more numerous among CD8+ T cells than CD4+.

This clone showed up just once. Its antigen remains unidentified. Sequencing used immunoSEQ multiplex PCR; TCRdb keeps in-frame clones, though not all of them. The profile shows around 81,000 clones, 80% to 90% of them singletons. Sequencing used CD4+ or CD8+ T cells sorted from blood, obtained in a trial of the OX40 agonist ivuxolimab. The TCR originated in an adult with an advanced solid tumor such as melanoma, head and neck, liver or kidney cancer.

DNA of the CDR3: TGTGCCAGCAGCGCTGGACAGGGCAATCAGCCCCAGCATTTT. Its translation: CASSAGQGNQPQHF. The V gene is TRBV11-2, the J gene TRBJ1-5; 7 bases fit TRBD1. From germline, CDR1 is SGHAT and CDR2 FQNNGV. The CDR3 spans 14 residues. V shed 5 bases and J 2 bases; nucleotides not matched to a gene: 3.